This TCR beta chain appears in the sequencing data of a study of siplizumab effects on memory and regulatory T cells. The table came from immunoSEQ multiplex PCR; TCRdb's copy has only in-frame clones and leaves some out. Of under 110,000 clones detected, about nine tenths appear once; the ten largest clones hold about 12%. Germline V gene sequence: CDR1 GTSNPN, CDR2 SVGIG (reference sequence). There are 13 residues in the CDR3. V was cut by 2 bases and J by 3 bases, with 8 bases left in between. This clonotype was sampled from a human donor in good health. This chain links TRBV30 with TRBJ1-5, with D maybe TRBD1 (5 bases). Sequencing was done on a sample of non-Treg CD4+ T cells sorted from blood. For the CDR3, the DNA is TGTGCCTGGAGTCGAGGGGACAATCAGCCCCAGCATTTT. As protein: CAWSRGDNQPQHF.